The 18 T cell receptor beta chains below were found in one sample sequenced in a study of metastatic and nonmetastatic thyroid tumors. From the PCR reads, TCRdb re-called clones with MiXCR. The sample has 25,000 or so clones, roughly 24% seen once; the top ten hold more than 5%. Nobody among the patients had been given any treatment before thyroid surgery. The sequencing input was blood. These receptors came from a female donor with papillary thyroid cancer or a benign thyroid nodule (not recorded which). Some clones in this sample may be carry-over from other donors' samples.

The table lists this clone with many counts. V usage is TRBV2 and J usage is TRBJ2-5; D uncertain. This CDR3 contains 17 residues. V was shortened by 8 bases and J by 1 base, with 23 bases between the two germline ends. CDR1 is SNHLY, CDR2 FYNNEI, per germline. The CDR3 region has the DNA TGTGCCAGCCCCTTCCCGGCCACAGCCGGCGGCCAAGAGACCCAGTACTTC. This encodes CASPFPATAGGQETQYF.

In its sample, this clone was seen many times. The CDR3 is CASSQEDLAGGGETQYF. DNA of the CDR3: TGCGCCAGCAGCCAAGAGGATCTAGCGGGAGGGGGGGAGACCCAGTACTTC. V gene TRBV4-1 combines with J gene TRBJ2-5, with TRBD2 matching over 12 bases. Germline CDR1 MGHRA, CDR2 YSYEKL. CDR3 size: 17 residues. V gave up 0 bases and J gave up 5 bases; unmatched junction bases: 7.

This clone was seen more than once but under ten times. The J gene is TRBJ2-3, the V gene TRBV6-1; D is ambiguous. The CDR3 extends over 14 amino acids. Looked up from germline, CDR1 is MNHNS and CDR2 is SASEGT. Trimming shortened V by 4 bases and J by 3 bases, and 11 bases separated the two germline ends. The CDR3 spells CASSGYDGTDTQYF. The CDR3, as DNA: TGTGCCAGCAGTGGATACGATGGAACAGATACGCAGTATTTT.

The table lists this clone with many counts. V and J are TRBV27 and TRBJ1-6; D gene unclear. This CDR3 spans 16 amino acids. Germline V gene lookup returns CDR1 MNHEY and CDR2 SMNVEV (reference sequence). Trimming left V 6 bases short and J 1 base short, with 13 bases between. The CDR3 protein is CASRKTKGSYNSPLHF. CDR3 DNA: TGTGCCAGCAGGAAGACTAAAGGGTCCTATAATTCACCCCTCCACTTT.

The chain uses TRBV11-2 and TRBJ2-1; 10 bases match TRBD1. The CDR3 runs to 15 residues. Germline loops: CDR1 SGHAT, CDR2 FQNNGV. V shed 7 bases and J 7 bases; nucleotides not matched to a gene: 10. The CDR3 loop is CASTVETGGWNEQFF. CDR3 nucleotide sequence: TGTGCCAGCACAGTTGAGACAGGGGGCTGGAATGAGCAGTTCTTC.

This clone was seen repeatedly, ten times or more. The chain employs TRBV3-1 and TRBJ2-1; TRBD2 matches 8 bases. Germline CDR1 and CDR2: LGHDT and YNNKEL (reference sequence). The CDR3 totals 17 residues. Unmatched junction bases numbered 9, after V lost 1 base and J lost 4 bases. The CDR3 here is CASSQGLVVAGYNEQFF. In nucleotides, the CDR3 is TGTGCCAGCAGCCAAGGTTTAGTGGTAGCGGGATACAATGAGCAGTTCTTC.

This clone was counted ten times or more. The chain joins TRBV4-1 to TRBJ1-4; no clear D gene. Germline CDR1 and CDR2: MGHRA and YSYEKL. This CDR3 is built from 13 residues. V was trimmed by 4 bases and J by 0 bases, leaving 3 bases between them. The CDR3 DNA is TGCGCCAGCAGCCGAGCAACTAATGAAAAACTGTTTTTT. Translation gives CASSRATNEKLFF.

The chain joins TRBV5-1 to TRBJ1-1, with TRBD1 matching over 10 bases. Unmatched junction bases numbered 5, after V lost 4 bases and J lost 5 bases. CDR1 is SGHRS and CDR2 is YFSETQ in the germline V gene. This CDR3 contains 14 residues. CDR3 sequence: CASSVRDRGTEAFF. DNA of the CDR3: TGCGCCAGCAGCGTCCGGGACAGGGGAACTGAAGCTTTCTTT.

This clone was counted at least ten times. The chain carries TRBV18 and TRBJ1-3; D gene uncertain. This CDR3 is 17 amino acids long. Trimming pared 3 bases from V and 0 bases from J, leaving 15 bases between. CDR1 is KGHSH and CDR2 is LQKENI in the germline V gene. CDR3 sequence (DNA): TGTGCCAGCTCACCCCGGGGAGGCCAGGACTCTGGAAACACCATATATTTT. Translating it yields CASSPRGGQDSGNTIYF.

This clone appeared many times. The chain employs TRBV10-1 and TRBJ2-1, with D possibly matching TRBD1 (6 bases). CDR1 and CDR2 (germline): WNHNN, SYGVQD (reference sequence). Trimming removed 3 bases from V and 5 bases from J, with 11 bases in between. The CDR3 is made up of 14 amino acids. CDR3 sequence: CASSDDRLNNEQFF. Here the CDR3 DNA reads TGCGCCAGCAGTGACGACAGGTTGAACAATGAGCAGTTCTTC.

This clone has at least ten counts. The chain is built from TRBV30 and TRBJ2-1; 11 bases agree with TRBD2. This CDR3 has 14 amino acids. With 3 bases clipped from V and 4 bases from J, the junction kept 2 bases outside the gene matches. Germline V gene lookup returns CDR1 GTSNPN and CDR2 SVGIG (reference sequence). The CDR3 DNA reads TGTGCCTGGAGACTAGCGGGAGTATACAATGAGCAGTTCTTC. Translated: CAWRLAGVYNEQFF.

This clone was observed at least ten times. The chain combines TRBV12-3 or TRBV12-4 with TRBJ1-5; 8 nucleotides match TRBD1. With 3 bases clipped from V and 12 bases from J, the junction kept 10 bases outside the gene matches. The CDR3 runs to 14 residues. CDR3 DNA: TGTGCCAGCAGTTTTACTCAGGGGGCGGCGGTCCAGCATTTT. This encodes CASSFTQGAAVQHF.

By share, this clone counts as medium-sized. This chain connects TRBV19 to TRBJ1-2, with D tentatively TRBD1 (5 bases). This CDR3 comprises 14 residues. Germline lookup yields CDR1 LNHDA and CDR2 SQIVND (reference sequence). Trimming shortened V by 8 bases and J by 2 bases, and 15 bases separated the two germline ends. CDR3 amino acids: CASRLPTENYGYTF. In DNA, the CDR3 is TGTGCCAGTCGACTCCCGACAGAGAACTATGGCTACACCTTC.

Concerning this clone: This could be a read error, since a much larger clone is one nucleotide away. The rearrangement links TRBV5-4 to TRBJ2-7, with TRBD2 as a possible D gene (5 bases). CDR1 is SGHNT, CDR2 YYREEE, per germline (reference sequence). This CDR3 region has 15 residues. In DNA form, the CDR3 reads TGTGCCAGCAGTCCCAGGACTTCAATCTCCTACGAGCGGTACTTC. Encoded protein: CASSPRTSISYERYF.

The genes are TRBV20-1 and TRBJ2-7, with 8 bases identical to TRBD2. Germline V lookup: CDR1 DFQATT, CDR2 SNEGSKA (reference sequence). Germline trimming cut 1 base from V and 2 bases from J; bases unmatched to any gene: 7. CDR3 length: 15 residues. The CDR3 bases are TGCAGTGCTAGAGGGGTGAACGGGAGGGCCTACGAGCAGTACTTC. Amino acid sequence: CSARGVNGRAYEQYF.

This chain links TRBV11-1 with TRBJ2-3, with TRBD2 matching 8 bases. The CDR3 loop spans 15 amino acids. CDR1 SGHAT and CDR2 FQDESV come from the germline V gene (reference sequence). J gave up 3 bases and V 5 bases, and 7 bases lay outside the gene matches. DNA for the CDR3: TGTGCCAGCAGCGTGCGGGGGGCGGAGACAGATACGCAGTATTTT. It yields the protein CASSVRGAETDTQYF.

This clone was recorded many times. The gene calls are TRBV3-1 and TRBJ1-4, with D possibly matching TRBD1 (5 bases). V was trimmed by 2 bases and J by 8 bases, leaving 18 bases between them. From germline, CDR1 is LGHDT and CDR2 YNNKEL (reference sequence). CDR3 length: 16 residues. The CDR3 sequence is CASSQSPGSNREKLFF. The CDR3 nucleotides read TGTGCCAGCAGCCAATCACCAGGGTCAAATCGAGAAAAACTGTTTTTT.

This clone is medium-sized. This rearrangement joins TRBV28 to TRBJ1-2; 9 nucleotides match TRBD1. The germline V gene encodes CDR1 MDHEN and CDR2 SYDVKM. The CDR3 runs to 14 residues. J lost 5 bases, V lost 7 bases, and 8 bases had no gene match. The CDR3, as DNA: TGTGCCAGCAAACCGGGACAGGGTGGGTATGGCTACACCTTC. Encoded protein: CASKPGQGGYGYTF.